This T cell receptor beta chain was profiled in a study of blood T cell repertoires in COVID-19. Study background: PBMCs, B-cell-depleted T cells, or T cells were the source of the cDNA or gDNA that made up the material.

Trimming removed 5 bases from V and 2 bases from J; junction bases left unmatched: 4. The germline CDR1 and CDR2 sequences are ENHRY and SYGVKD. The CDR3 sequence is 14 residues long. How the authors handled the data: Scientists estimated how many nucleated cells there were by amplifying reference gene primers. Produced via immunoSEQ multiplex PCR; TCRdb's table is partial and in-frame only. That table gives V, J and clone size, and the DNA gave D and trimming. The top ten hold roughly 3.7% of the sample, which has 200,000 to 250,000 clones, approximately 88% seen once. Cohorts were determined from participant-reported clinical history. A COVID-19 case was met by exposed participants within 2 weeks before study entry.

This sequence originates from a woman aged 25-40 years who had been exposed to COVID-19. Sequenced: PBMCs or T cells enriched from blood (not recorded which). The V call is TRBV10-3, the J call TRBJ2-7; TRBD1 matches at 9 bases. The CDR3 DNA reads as TGTGCCATCAGTTCCGGGACAGGGCCCTACGAGCAGTACTTC. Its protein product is CAISSGTGPYEQYF.